The rows below give T cell receptor beta chains drawn from one sample of a study of T-cell memory formation after mild COVID-19. TCRdb passed the 5' RACE reads through MiXCR, listing each CDR3 protein once. Here the sample spans approximately 150,000 distinct CDR3 sequences, under 15% being singletons. Sequences were obtained from PBMCs or a T cell subset sorted from them (not recorded which). These receptor sequences come from a young man who had mild COVID-19 (a few samples of this study predate the infection). Cell type and time point are not known. CDR3s include the opening cysteine and the closing phenylalanine or tryptophan. Clone size is stated in some rows and not others, as once, few, many or a class when expanded.

TRBV6-2/TRBV6-3,TRBJ2-1,NA,CASSLTVNEQFF
TRBV7-8,TRBJ1-5,NA,CASSLGRGQGNQPQHF
TRBV20-1,TRBJ1-1,NA,CSASDGRGTLKAFF
TRBV4-2,TRBJ2-5,NA,CASSQSRYQETQYF
TRBV15,TRBJ2-3,few,CATSARTGGEDTQYF
TRBV29-1,TRBJ1-2,NA,CSASAAVYGYTF
TRBV7-2,TRBJ2-1,NA,CASSLGWASGENEQFF
TRBV7-2,TRBJ1-2,NA,CASSPRQPLHGYTF
TRBV4-3,TRBJ1-5,NA,CASSQGRGDQPQHF
TRBV6-5,TRBJ1-2,few,CASSHRGTGGGGYTF
TRBV5-1,TRBJ2-7,NA,CASSSTGGTLEQYF
TRBV5-1,TRBJ1-1,NA,CASSLGQGRVAEAFF
TRBV7-2,TRBJ2-1,NA,CASRNRDSAGYNEQFF
TRBV5-6,TRBJ1-1,NA,CASTRPPGADTEAFF
TRBV7-2,TRBJ1-5,NA,CASRTGLNQPQHF
TRBV29-1,TRBJ1-2,NA,CSVGSTGIYGYTF
TRBV7-2,TRBJ1-6,few,CASSLEGGAGNSPLHF
TRBV20-1,TRBJ1-6,NA,CSAGRDSTPLHF
TRBV12-3/TRBV12-4,TRBJ2-4,few,CASSPPDRIGIQYF
TRBV6-4,TRBJ1-2,NA,CASAGLGNYGYTF
TRBV5-1,TRBJ2-7,few,CASSSDRGWYEQYF
TRBV3-1,TRBJ2-7,NA,CASSRIGQNMYEQYF
TRBV7-2,TRBJ1-2,few,CASRLQGPYGYTF
TRBV12-3/TRBV12-4,TRBJ1-1,NA,CASRYPLGGEAFF
TRBV7-8,TRBJ1-1,NA,CASSLFDRGNTEAFF
TRBV6-2/TRBV6-3,TRBJ1-6,few,CASSYPVRGRYSPLHF
TRBV4-2,TRBJ2-7,NA,CASSQATSRGPYEQYF
TRBV7-2,TRBJ1-4,few,CASSLQGQVNEKLFF
TRBV2,TRBJ2-5,NA,CASRRERGGSETQYF
TRBV29-1,TRBJ2-5,few,CSVGPGTGFEETQYF
TRBV24-1,TRBJ2-5,few,CATSEWGQETQYF
TRBV7-2,TRBJ1-1,NA,CASSLETGDLAFF
TRBV6-5,TRBJ1-1,NA,CASGKGVLNTEAFF
TRBV6-5,TRBJ2-5,NA,CASSPLAGAETQYF
TRBV4-1,TRBJ1-6,NA,CASRSLGGQINSPLHF
TRBV30,TRBJ2-6,many,CAWSESLITSGANVLTF
TRBV5-8,TRBJ1-5,many,CASNRDRGRSKPQHF
TRBV7-8,TRBJ2-6,NA,CASSFFLSGANVLTF
TRBV20-1,TRBJ2-3,NA,CSAMAPGRGASDTQYF
TRBV20-1,TRBJ1-2,few,CSAPDQRYGYTF
TRBV24-1,TRBJ2-1,many,CATSEFTGSWFF
TRBV7-2,TRBJ1-1,NA,CASSLRGAEAFF
TRBV3-1,TRBJ2-3,many,CASSQDRDTQYF
TRBV12-3/TRBV12-4,TRBJ1-2,few,CASSFQGAGGYTF
TRBV7-2,TRBJ1-1,NA,CASSLPIRGRRKNTEAFF
TRBV7-2,TRBJ1-6,few,CASSSRIGAGNTSPLHF
TRBV9,TRBJ2-2,NA,CASSVSGGAPGELFF
TRBV27,TRBJ2-1,NA,CASRTGGRGEQFF
TRBV30,TRBJ1-2,few,CAWTGVSGYTF
TRBV4-1,TRBJ2-3,NA,CASSQDGARVTDTQYF
TRBV7-6,TRBJ2-4,NA,CASSWPGVEGTENIQYF